One and the same sample provided the 14 T cell receptor beta chains below, sequenced in a study of OX40 agonist ivuxolimab in advanced cancers. Repertoires were generated with immunoSEQ multiplex PCR, while TCRdb's copy carries only in-frame clones and drops some. The table includes about 95,000 clones, more than 85% detected once. Sequences were derived from CD4+ or CD8+ T cells sorted from blood, sampled in a trial of the OX40 agonist ivuxolimab. The receptors were gathered from an adult with an advanced solid tumor such as melanoma, head and neck, liver or kidney cancer.

This chain joins TRBV28 and TRBJ1-1, with TRBD1 matching 7 bases. CDR1 MDHEN and CDR2 SYDVKM come from the germline V gene. The V segment lost 5 bases and the J segment 8 bases; nucleotides outside the gene matches: 11. The CDR3 runs to 14 residues. The CDR3, as DNA: TGTGCCAGCAGTACCGGGACAGATGGTCGAGAAGCTTTCTTT. It codes for CASSTGTDGREAFF.

In this sample, this clone turned up once. V and J are TRBV6-5 and TRBJ1-5, with D unresolved. The CDR3 has 12 residues. The germline CDR1 and CDR2 sequences are MNHEY and SVGAGI. The V and J ends lost 0 bases and 9 bases respectively, with 6 bases between them. The CDR3 nucleotides read TGTGCCAGCAGTTACTCGAAATCGCCCCAGCATTTT. Residues: CASSYSKSPQHF.

The J gene is TRBJ2-2, the V gene TRBV6-4, with D unresolved. CDR1 is MRHNA and CDR2 is SNTAGT in the germline V gene. The V gene lost 9 bases and the J gene lost 0 bases, with 11 bases spanning the gap. The CDR3 runs to 14 residues. CDR3 nucleotide sequence: TGTGCCAGGCGAGCCTTAGCGAACACCGGGGAGCTGTTTTTT. The encoded protein is CARRALANTGELFF.

In nucleotides, the CDR3 is TGTGCCAGCTCACAACTCCTTCATAGGGGAAACACCGGGGAGCTGTTTTTT. This encodes CASSQLLHRGNTGELFF. This chain joins TRBV18 and TRBJ2-2; weak D call: TRBD1 (5 bases). The V end was cut by 4 bases, the J end by 2 bases, with 17 bases between. There are 17 residues in the CDR3. In germline, CDR1 is KGHSH, CDR2 LQKENI. The variable domain in full, with the rest retrieved from reference TRBV18 and TRBJ2-2, is NAGVMQNPRHLVRRRGQEARLRCSPMKGHSHVYWYRQLPEEGLKFMVYLQKENIIDESGMPKERFSAEFPKEGPSILRIQQVVRGDSAAYFCASSQLLHRGNTGELFFGEGSRLTVL.

In this sample, this clone turned up a few times. Other DNA sequences in this specimen translate into the identical CDR3. DNA of the CDR3: TGTGCCAGCAGTTTATTGGGATACGAGCAGTACTTC. Its protein is CASSLLGYEQYF. The chain couples TRBV28 to TRBJ2-7; D remains ambiguous. Germline CDR1 is MDHEN and CDR2 is SYDVKM. There are 12 residues in the CDR3. V lost 1 base to trimming and J lost 4 bases, with 5 bases between them.

The chain carries TRBV7-2 and TRBJ2-2; D unclear. This CDR3 is built from 12 residues. Germline assignment: CDR1 SGHTA and CDR2 FQGNSA. The V end lost 2 bases, the J end lost 4 bases, and 2 bases lay between the germline ends. DNA of the CDR3: TGTGCCAGCAGCTTATTCACCGGGGAGCTGTTTTTT. Encoded protein: CASSLFTGELFF.

The chain uses TRBV4-3 and TRBJ1-1, with D unresolved. Trimming left V 0 bases short and J 1 base short, with 3 bases between. Per germline, CDR1 LGHNA and CDR2 YSLEER. The CDR3 has 13 amino acids. CDR3 bases: TGCGCCAGCAGCCAAGAGGAGAACACTGAAGCTTTCTTT. Its protein is CASSQEENTEAFF.

This clone has only a few counts. This rearrangement joins TRBV4-1 to TRBJ1-1; no clear D. V was clipped by 2 bases and J by 5 bases, with 12 bases between them. The V gene's germline CDR1 is MGHRA and CDR2 YSYEKL. CDR3 size: 14 residues. DNA for the CDR3: TGCGCCAGCAGCCAAATTCTGAGGAAGACTGAAGCTTTCTTT. Translation: CASSQILRKTEAFF.

The chain recombines TRBV4-3 with TRBJ2-4, with 9 bases that match TRBD1. This CDR3 is 17 amino acids long. Germline CDR1 reads LGHNA; CDR2 reads YSLEER. Trimming at V came to 0 bases and at J to 6 bases, leaving 9 bases not matched to a gene. CDR3 nucleotide sequence: TGCGCCAGCAGCCAAGATGTATCAGGGACAGGGATAAACATTCAGTACTTC. Amino acid sequence: CASSQDVSGTGINIQYF.

In its sample, this clone was seen a few times. This rearrangement joins TRBV28 to TRBJ1-5, with unresolved D. Trimming removed 1 base at V and 4 bases at J, with 14 bases between. The germline V gene encodes CDR1 MDHEN and CDR2 SYDVKM. The CDR3 covers 16 residues. The CDR3, as DNA: TGTGCCAGCAGTTTATTACCCACCTGGGAAAATCAGCCCCAGCATTTT. This translates into CASSLLPTWENQPQHF.

The chain uses TRBV6-1 and TRBJ2-5; weak D call: TRBD2 (6 bases). Between the trimmed V and J ends, which lost 0 bases and 5 bases, there was a span of 10 bases. The CDR3 totals 14 residues. Germline V gives CDR1 MNHNS, CDR2 SASEGT. CDR3 region: CASSEAGGVETQYF. As DNA, the CDR3 is TGTGCCAGCAGTGAAGCGGGGGGTGTGGAGACCCAGTACTTC.

The chain couples TRBV9 to TRBJ2-1; unclear D gene. The CDR3 has 15 residues. Germline CDR1 and CDR2: SGDLS and YYNGEE. V lost 0 bases and J 0 bases, leaving 7 bases between the germline ends. The chain's CDR3 is CASSVGRGSYNEQFF. Here the CDR3 DNA reads TGTGCCAGCAGCGTAGGGCGAGGCTCCTACAATGAGCAGTTCTTC.

The V gene is TRBV6-1, the J gene TRBJ1-1; no clear D. Germline V gene data show CDR1 as MNHNS and CDR2 as SASEGT. Trimming pared 1 base from V and 10 bases from J, leaving 16 bases between. There are 14 residues in the CDR3. CDR3 region: CASSEGGMILRAFF. For the CDR3, the DNA is TGTGCCAGCAGTGAAGGAGGGATGATTTTGAGAGCTTTCTTT.

CDR3 sequence: CASSAGLGQETQYF. The CDR3 DNA reads TGCGCCAGCAGCGCCGGACTGGGGCAAGAGACCCAGTACTTC. The chain has TRBV5-1 and TRBJ2-5; TRBD2 might be the D (5 bases). V was trimmed by 4 bases and J by 2 bases, leaving 12 bases between them. The V gene's germline CDR1 is SGHRS and CDR2 YFSETQ. This CDR3 contains 14 residues. Full variable domain (missing parts from reference TRBV5-1 and TRBJ2-5): KAGVTQTPRYLIKTRGQQVTLSCSPISGHRSVSWYQQTPGQGLQFLFEYFSETQRNKGNFPGRFSGRQFSNSRSEMNVSTLELGDSALYLCASSAGLGQETQYFGPGTRLLVL.